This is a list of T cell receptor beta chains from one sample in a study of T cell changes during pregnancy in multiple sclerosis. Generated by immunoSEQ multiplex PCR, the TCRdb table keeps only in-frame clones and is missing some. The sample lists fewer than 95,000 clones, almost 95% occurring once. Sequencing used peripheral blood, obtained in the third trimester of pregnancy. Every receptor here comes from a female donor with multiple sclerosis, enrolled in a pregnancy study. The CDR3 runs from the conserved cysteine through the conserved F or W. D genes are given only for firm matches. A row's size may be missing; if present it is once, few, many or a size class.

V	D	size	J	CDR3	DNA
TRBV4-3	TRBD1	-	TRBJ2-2	CASSQDRDRGRNTGELFF	TGCGCCAGCAGCCAAGATCGGGACAGGGGGCGTAACACCGGGGAGCTGTTTTTT
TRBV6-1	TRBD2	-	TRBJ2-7	CASTRSGTAYEQYF	TGTGCCAGCACCCGAAGCGGGACCGCCTACGAGCAGTACTTC
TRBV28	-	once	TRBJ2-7	CASSLGLGLYF	TGTGCCAGCAGTTTAGGCCTGGGGCTGTACTTC
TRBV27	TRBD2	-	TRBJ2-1	CASSFSGGSYNEQFF	TGTGCCAGCAGTTTTAGCGGGGGCTCCTACAATGAGCAGTTCTTC
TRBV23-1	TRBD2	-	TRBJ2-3	CASSHASGYTDTQYF	TGCGCCAGCAGTCATGCTAGCGGGTACACAGATACGCAGTATTTT
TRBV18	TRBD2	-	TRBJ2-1	CASSPPLAGVYEQFF	TGTGCCAGCTCACCACCACTAGCGGGAGTTTATGAGCAGTTCTTC
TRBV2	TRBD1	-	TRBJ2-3	CARGQWDTQYF	TGTGCCAGGGGACAGTGGGATACGCAGTATTTT
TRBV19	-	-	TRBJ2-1	CASNPTLAVNNEQFF	TGTGCCAGTAACCCTACCTTAGCGGTTAACAATGAGCAGTTCTTC
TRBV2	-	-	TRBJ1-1	CASSGERAEAFF	TGTGCCAGCAGTGGTGAGAGGGCTGAAGCTTTCTTT
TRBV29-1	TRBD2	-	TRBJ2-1	CSGGVGLGGEQFF	TGCAGCGGGGGCGTGGGACTAGGGGGTGAGCAGTTCTTC
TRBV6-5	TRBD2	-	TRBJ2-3	CASRYVASGGSDTQYF	TGTGCCAGCAGATACGTAGCCTCGGGAGGAAGTGATACGCAGTATTTT
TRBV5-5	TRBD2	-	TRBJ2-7	CASSPELAAYEQYF	TGTGCCAGCAGCCCTGAACTAGCGGCTTACGAGCAGTACTTC
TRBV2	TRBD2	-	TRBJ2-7	CASSVLSGSSYEQYF	TGTGCCAGCAGTGTACTTAGCGGGAGTTCCTACGAGCAGTACTTC
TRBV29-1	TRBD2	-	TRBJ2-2	CSVRTSGSDTGELFF	TGCAGCGTTCGGACTAGCGGGAGCGACACTGGGGAGCTGTTTTTT
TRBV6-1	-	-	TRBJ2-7	CASRPTVLNYEQYF	TGTGCCAGCAGGCCGACAGTGCTAAACTACGAGCAGTACTTC
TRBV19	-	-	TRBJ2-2	CASSTQAPGELFF	TGTGCCAGTAGTACCCAAGCTCCCGGGGAGCTGTTTTTT
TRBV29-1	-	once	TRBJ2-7	CSAGGGGYEQYF	TGCAGCGCCGGGGGCGGGGGCTACGAGCAGTACTTC
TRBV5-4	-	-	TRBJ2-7	CASSLGGSGTYEQYF	TGTGCCAGCAGCTTGGGGGGTAGCGGAACCTACGAGCAGTACTTC
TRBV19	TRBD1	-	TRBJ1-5	CASSFPNLGTGGRQPQHF	TGTGCCAGTAGCTTCCCTAACCTCGGGACAGGGGGAAGGCAGCCCCAGCATTTT
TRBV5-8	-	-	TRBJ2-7	CASSLGPGSSYEQYF	TGTGCCAGCAGCTTGGGTCCGGGAAGCTCCTACGAGCAGTACTTC
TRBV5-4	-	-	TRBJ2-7	CASSSGVGGYEQYF	TGTGCCAGCAGTTCGGGAGTCGGGGGTTACGAGCAGTACTTC
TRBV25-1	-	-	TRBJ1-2	CASSEYEAPTF	TGTGCCAGCAGTGAATATGAGGCCCCTACCTTC
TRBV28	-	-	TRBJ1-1	CASSALQGSGTEAFF	TGTGCCAGCAGTGCCCTCCAGGGTTCAGGGACTGAAGCTTTCTTT
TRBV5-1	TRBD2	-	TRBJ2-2	CASSPQTSGSTGELFF	TGCGCCAGCAGCCCGCAGACTAGCGGGAGCACCGGGGAGCTGTTTTTT
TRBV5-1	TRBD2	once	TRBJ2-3	CASVTGGGRATDTQYF	TGCGCCAGCGTCACCGGGGGCGGGAGGGCCACAGATACGCAGTATTTT
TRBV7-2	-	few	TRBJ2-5	CASSRGSSETQYF	TGTGCCAGCAGCCGGGGGAGTTCGGAGACCCAGTACTTC
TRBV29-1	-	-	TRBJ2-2	CSVGGTLSGELFF	TGCAGCGTTGGCGGGACGTTAAGCGGGGAGCTGTTTTTT
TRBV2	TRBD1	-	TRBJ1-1	CASRQQGGRAEAFF	TGTGCCAGCAGACAACAGGGGGGGCGGGCTGAAGCTTTCTTT
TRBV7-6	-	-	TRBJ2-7	CASSLATDYEQYF	TGTGCCAGCAGCTTAGCGACAGACTACGAGCAGTACTTC
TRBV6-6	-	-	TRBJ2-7	CASVSNGLGEQYF	TGTGCCAGCGTCTCAAACGGCCTCGGGGAGCAGTACTTC
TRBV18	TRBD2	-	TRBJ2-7	CASSPRGVDRTSGRTYEQYF	TGTGCCAGCTCACCGCGCGGGGTGGATAGGACTAGCGGGAGGACCTACGAGCAGTACTTC
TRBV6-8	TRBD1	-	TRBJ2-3	CASIHTHRGQRTDTQYF	TGTGCCAGCATTCACACCCACAGGGGGCAGCGCACAGATACGCAGTATTTT